What follows are 27 T cell receptor beta chains derived from one specimen sequenced in a study of blood T cell repertoires in COVID-19. The assay was immunoSEQ multiplex PCR, and TCRdb's table has in-frame clones only and misses some. The sample has 150,000 to 200,000 clones; around 85% are singletons. The specimen was PBMCs or T cells enriched from blood (not recorded which). These receptors were collected from a woman aged 40 to 50 with acute COVID-19.

The genes are TRBV30 and TRBJ2-1; 9 bases match TRBD2. The V gene's germline CDR1 is GTSNPN and CDR2 SVGIG (reference sequence). With 0 bases clipped from V and 7 bases from J, the junction kept 13 bases outside the gene matches. CDR3 length equals 17 residues. The CDR3 DNA sequence: TGTGCCTGGAGTGTATCCGGCGGGAGGGCAAAGTGGAATGAGCAGTTCTTC. Translated: CAWSVSGGRAKWNEQFF.

The chain combines TRBV20-1 with TRBJ2-3, with 10 bases lining up with TRBD2. V lost 6 bases and J lost 4; bases outside the gene matches: 16. Germline V lookup: CDR1 DFQATT, CDR2 SNEGSKA (reference sequence). This CDR3 has 17 residues. Written as DNA, the CDR3 is TGCAGTGCAAGTAGCGGGGGGTATGGGAGCCTTCCAGATACGCAGTATTTT. Residues: CSASSGGYGSLPDTQYF.

This clone was recorded at least ten times. For the CDR3, the DNA is TGTGCCACCAGTGGTCAGGGATTCACAGATACGCAGTATTTT. Translation gives CATSGQGFTDTQYF. The chain employs TRBV24-1 and TRBJ2-3, with D tentatively TRBD1 (5 bases). This CDR3 region has 14 residues. Per germline, CDR1 KGHDR and CDR2 SFDVKD. The ends were cut back, 5 bases at V and 2 bases at J, with 10 bases in the middle.

The chain uses TRBV5-1 and TRBJ1-4; 10 bases match TRBD1. Per germline, CDR1 SGHRS and CDR2 YFSETQ. CDR3 length: 15 amino acids. The ends lost 5 bases at V and 1 base at J; junction bases unmatched: 2. CDR3 loop: CASRTGGVTNEKLFF. The CDR3 coding sequence is TGCGCCAGCAGGACAGGGGGCGTAACTAATGAAAAACTGTTTTTT. Looking up the rest from reference TRBV5-1 and TRBJ1-4 gives the full variable domain: KAGVTQTPRYLIKTRGQQVTLSCSPISGHRSVSWYQQTPGQGLQFLFEYFSETQRNKGNFPGRFSGRQFSNSRSEMNVSTLELGDSALYLCASRTGGVTNEKLFFGSGTQLSVL.

The rearrangement uses TRBV2 and TRBJ2-1; tentative D call: TRBD2 (6 bases). Germline V gene data show CDR1 as SNHLY and CDR2 as FYNNEI. Trimming took off 7 bases at V and 8 bases at J, with 12 bases between the two ends. There are 12 residues in the CDR3. The CDR3 sequence is CASTRESDEQFF. For the CDR3, the DNA is TGTGCCAGCACTCGGGAGTCGGATGAGCAGTTCTTC.

The CDR3 sequence: CASSLEVLPSEQYF. As DNA, the CDR3 is TGTGCCAGCAGCTTAGAAGTCCTTCCGAGCGAGCAGTACTTC. The rearrangement links TRBV7-2 to TRBJ2-7, with D unclear. Germline CDR1 SGHTA, CDR2 FQGNSA. CDR3 length: 14 residues. The V end lost 1 base, the J end lost 6 bases, and 13 bases lay between the germline ends.

The rearrangement joins TRBV11-2 to TRBJ1-2, with D unclear. The CDR3 contains 13 residues. The germline gives CDR1 SGHAT, CDR2 FQNNGV. V lost 1 base, J lost 7 bases, and 10 bases lay in between. In DNA form, the CDR3 reads TGTGCCAGCAGCTTAGGAGACAATCCTGGCTACACCTTC. Its protein is CASSLGDNPGYTF.

The chain employs TRBV7-2 and TRBJ2-7; unclear D gene. The germline V gene has CDR1 SGHTA and CDR2 FQGNSA. Deletions cut 1 base from V and 0 bases from J, with 10 bases between. The length of the CDR3 is 15 residues. CDR3 DNA: TGTGCCAGCAGCTTAGGGGCCTCCAGCTCCTACGAGCAGTACGTC. Amino acid sequence: CASSLGASSSYEQYV.

This clone was seen only once. The chain combines TRBV27 with TRBJ1-1; TRBD1 aligns across 8 bases. Germline V gives CDR1 MNHEY, CDR2 SMNVEV (reference sequence). The CDR3 is 15 residues long. With 0 bases clipped from V and 4 bases from J, the junction kept 4 bases outside the gene matches. This chain's CDR3 is CASSLSRTGLTEAFF. The CDR3 DNA follows: TGTGCCAGCAGTTTATCGAGGACAGGGCTCACTGAAGCTTTCTTT.

This chain connects TRBV7-9 to TRBJ2-1; 10 bases are a match to TRBD1. The CDR3 is 15 residues long. Germline V gene sequence: CDR1 SEHNR, CDR2 FQNEAQ (reference sequence). V gave up 11 bases and J gave up 9 bases; unmatched junction bases: 16. The CDR3 DNA follows: TGTGCCGTAAGGATGCCCGGGACAGGGGAAGGTGAGCAGTTCTTC. Protein: CAVRMPGTGEGEQFF.

The genes are TRBV30 and TRBJ1-2; no firm D call. V was cut by 2 bases and J by 3 bases, with 10 bases left in between. This CDR3 spans 13 amino acids. CDR1 is GTSNPN, CDR2 SVGIG, per germline (reference sequence). This CDR3 is CAWSRFRDYGYTF. The CDR3 nucleotides read TGTGCCTGGAGTCGATTCCGAGACTATGGCTACACCTTC.

CDR3 protein: CASTQTGVNYGYTF. CDR3 sequence (DNA): TGTGCCAGCACCCAAACAGGGGTCAACTATGGCTACACCTTC. The chain combines TRBV7-9 with TRBJ1-2; 7 nucleotides align to TRBD1. CDR3 length equals 14 residues. Trimming at V came to 7 bases and at J to 2 bases, leaving 7 bases not matched to a gene. Germline values: CDR1 SEHNR, CDR2 FQNEAQ (reference sequence).

The table lists this clone with a few counts. The chain employs TRBV7-2 and TRBJ1-2; 10 bases are shared with TRBD1. Germline V gene data show CDR1 as SGHTA and CDR2 as FQGNSA. J was trimmed by 4 bases and V by 5 bases; bases with no gene match: 7. The CDR3 contains 15 residues. CDR3 DNA sequence: TGTGCCAGCAGCCCCCACCGGACAGGGGGCTATGGCTACACCTTC. It yields the protein CASSPHRTGGYGYTF.

The rearrangement uses TRBV9 and TRBJ1-2; TRBD1 aligns across 7 bases. The CDR3 extends over 16 amino acids. V lost 3 bases to trimming and J lost 2 bases; unmatched junction nucleotides: 10. Germline CDR1 is SGDLS and CDR2 is YYNGEE. The DNA of the CDR3 is TGTGCCAGCAGCGCTTTAGCCGGGACAGAGAACTATGGCTACACCTTC. This codes for CASSALAGTENYGYTF.

V usage is TRBV6-5 and J usage is TRBJ1-1; D perhaps matches TRBD1 (5 bases). Germline V lookup: CDR1 MNHEY, CDR2 SVGAGI. The V end was cut by 7 bases, the J end by 5 bases, with 17 bases between. The CDR3 extends over 14 amino acids. This chain's CDR3 is CASTRGGVGTEAFF. As DNA, the CDR3 is TGTGCCAGCACCCGGGGCGGGGTCGGGACTGAAGCTTTCTTT.

In this sample, this clone turned up a few times. CDR3 DNA: TGTGCCAGCAGCTTGGCGGGGGTTAACGGGGAGCTGTTTTTT. This codes for CASSLAGVNGELFF. The chain links TRBV11-2 to TRBJ2-2; 7 bases are a match to TRBD2. CDR1 and CDR2 (germline): SGHAT, FQNNGV. With V trimmed by 3 bases and J by 7 bases, 5 bases remained unmatched. The CDR3 consists of 14 residues.

J is TRBJ2-5 and V is TRBV5-4, with TRBD2 identical over 16 bases. The CDR3 loop spans 18 amino acids. Germline V gene data show CDR1 as SGHNT and CDR2 as YYREEE (reference sequence). Trimming removed 4 bases from V and 4 bases from J; junction bases left unmatched: 10. CDR3 loop: CASSPGGTSGRGRETQYF. CDR3 DNA: TGTGCCAGCAGCCCCGGCGGGACTAGCGGGAGGGGGAGAGAGACCCAGTACTTC.

This clone was seen many times. V usage is TRBV7-8 and J usage is TRBJ1-6; no definite D call. This CDR3 has 14 amino acids. The V end was cut by 5 bases, the J end by 8 bases, with 13 bases between. Germline CDR1 and CDR2: SGHVS and FQNEAQ. Written as DNA, the CDR3 is TGTGCCAGCAGCCCGCCTTCGTCGGATTCACCCCTCCACTTT. It codes for CASSPPSSDSPLHF.

This chain uses TRBV6-5 with TRBJ2-7, with D uncertain. The CDR3 spans 14 residues. Germline V CDR1 and CDR2: MNHEY, SVGAGI. V was clipped by 5 bases and J by 0 bases, with 11 bases between them. CDR3 in amino acids: CASSPKLSSYEQYF. The CDR3 nucleotides are TGTGCCAGCAGTCCGAAATTGAGCTCCTACGAGCAGTACTTC.

The rearrangement links TRBV5-1 to TRBJ2-7, with 7 bases identical to TRBD1. There are 14 residues in the CDR3. CDR1 and CDR2 from the germline V gene are SGHRS and YFSETQ. Trimming removed 5 bases from V and 5 bases from J; junction bases left unmatched: 10. The CDR3 is CASRTGQYYDEQYF. CDR3 bases: TGCGCCAGCAGAACGGGACAGTATTACGACGAGCAGTACTTC.

This clone was observed many times. The CDR3 here is CASSLPYGLSPSYEQYF. CDR3 nucleotide sequence: TGTGCCAGCAGCTTACCCTATGGACTGTCGCCTTCCTACGAGCAGTACTTC. J is TRBJ2-7 and V is TRBV5-8; possibly TRBD2 for D (5 bases). Trimming removed 2 bases at V and 1 base at J, with 19 bases between. Looked up from germline, CDR1 is SGHTS and CDR2 is YDEGEE. The CDR3 extends over 17 amino acids. Filled out from reference TRBV5-8 and TRBJ2-7, the complete variable domain reads EAGVTQSPTHLIKTRGQQATLRCSPISGHTSVYWYQQALGLGLQFLLWYDEGEERNRGNFPPRFSGRQFPNYSSELNVNALELEDSALYLCASSLPYGLSPSYEQYFGPGTRLTVT.

This rearrangement joins TRBV4-1 to TRBJ1-3; 11 bases map to TRBD1. V was pared by 5 bases and J by 3 bases, with 6 bases of the junction left unmatched. CDR3 length: 16 residues. The germline CDR1 and CDR2 sequences are MGHRA and YSYEKL. The CDR3 protein is CASSAPGQGVGNTIYF. CDR3 sequence (DNA): TGCGCCAGCAGCGCGCCGGGACAGGGGGTTGGAAACACCATATATTTT.

The J gene is TRBJ1-4, the V gene TRBV5-1, with a tentative D call TRBD1 (5 bases). The germline V gene encodes CDR1 SGHRS and CDR2 YFSETQ. Trimming shortened V by 4 bases and J by 10 bases, and 14 bases separated the two germline ends. This CDR3 is built from 13 residues. The CDR3 here is CASSPTGTPKLFF. The CDR3 DNA reads as TGCGCCAGCAGCCCGACCGGGACTCCAAAACTGTTTTTT.

In this sample, this clone turned up a few times. The V call is TRBV19, the J call TRBJ2-1; TRBD1 matches at 8 bases. Germline CDR1 and CDR2: LNHDA and SQIVND (reference sequence). The CDR3 covers 19 residues. Losses at the gene ends were 9 bases for V and 7 bases for J; bases not matched to a gene: 26. CDR3 amino acids: CASHPRDRMGLASRNEQFF. The DNA of the CDR3 is TGTGCCAGCCACCCCCGGGACAGGATGGGCCTAGCGTCAAGGAATGAGCAGTTCTTC.

The chain couples TRBV6-5 to TRBJ2-5; D is perhaps TRBD1 (6 bases). The CDR3 extends over 14 amino acids. V was shortened by 6 bases and J by 1 base, with 12 bases between the two germline ends. CDR1 and CDR2 (germline): MNHEY, SVGAGI. The CDR3 coding sequence is TGTGCCAGCAGGATTGACAGGCTCCAAGAGACCCAGTACTTC. Encoded protein: CASRIDRLQETQYF.

The chain has TRBV3-1 (or the pseudogene TRBV3-2) and TRBJ2-1, with 10 bases that match TRBD1. Germline CDR1 reads LGHDT; CDR2 reads YNNKEL (reference sequence). There are 15 residues in the CDR3. The junction had 9 bases not matched to a gene; V was cut back by 5 bases and J by 8 bases. The CDR3 reads CASSTRQGARDEQFF. The DNA for the CDR3 is TGTGCCAGCAGCACCCGACAGGGGGCTAGGGATGAGCAGTTCTTC.

This rearrangement joins TRBV6-5 to TRBJ2-7; 7 bases match TRBD2. Germline V gives CDR1 MNHEY, CDR2 SVGAGI. After removal of 2 bases from V and 2 bases from J, the junction contained 9 bases not matched to a gene. The CDR3 spans 16 residues. CDR3 DNA sequence: TGTGCCAGCAGTTACACTAGACTAGCCGCAGCCTACGAGCAGTACTTC. Its protein product is CASSYTRLAAAYEQYF.